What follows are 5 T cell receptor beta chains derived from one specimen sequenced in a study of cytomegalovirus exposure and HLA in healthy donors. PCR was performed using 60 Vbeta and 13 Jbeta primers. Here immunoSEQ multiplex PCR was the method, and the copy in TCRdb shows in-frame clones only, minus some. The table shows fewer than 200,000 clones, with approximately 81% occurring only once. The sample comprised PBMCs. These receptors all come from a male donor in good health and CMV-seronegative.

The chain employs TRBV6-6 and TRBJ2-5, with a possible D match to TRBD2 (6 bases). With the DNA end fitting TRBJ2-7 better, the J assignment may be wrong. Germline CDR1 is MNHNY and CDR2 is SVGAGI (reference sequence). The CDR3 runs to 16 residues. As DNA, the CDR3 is TGTGCCAGCCAAAAAGAGGCGGGGCTAAGAGGGGTCGAGCAGTACTTC. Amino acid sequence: CASQKEAGLRGVEQYF.

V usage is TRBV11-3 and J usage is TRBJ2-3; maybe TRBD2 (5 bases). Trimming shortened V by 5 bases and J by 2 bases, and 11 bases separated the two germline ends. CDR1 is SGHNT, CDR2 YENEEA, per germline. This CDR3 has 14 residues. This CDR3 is CASSRTRDTDTQYF. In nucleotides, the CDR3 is TGTGCCAGCAGCCGCACTAGAGACACAGATACGCAGTATTTT.

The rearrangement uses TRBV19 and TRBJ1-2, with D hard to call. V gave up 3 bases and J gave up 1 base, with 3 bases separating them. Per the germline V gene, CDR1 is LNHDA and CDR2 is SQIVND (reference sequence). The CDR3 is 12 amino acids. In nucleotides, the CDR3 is TGTGCCAGTAGTATTTATAACTATGGCTACACCTTC. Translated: CASSIYNYGYTF. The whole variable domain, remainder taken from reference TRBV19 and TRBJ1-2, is DGGITQSPKYLFRKEGQNVTLSCEQNLNHDAMYWYRQDPGQGLRLIYYSQIVNDFQKGDIAEGYSVSREKKESFPLTVTSAQKNPTAFYLCASSIYNYGYTFGSGTRLTVV.

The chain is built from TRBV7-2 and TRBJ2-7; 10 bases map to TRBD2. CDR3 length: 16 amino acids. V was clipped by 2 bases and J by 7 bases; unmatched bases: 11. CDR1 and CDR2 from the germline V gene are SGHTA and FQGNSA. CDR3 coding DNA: TGTACCAGCAGCTTATGGGCTAGCGGGGGCGGGGGGGAGCAGTACTTC. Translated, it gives CTSSLWASGGGGEQYF. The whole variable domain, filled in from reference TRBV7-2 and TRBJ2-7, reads GAGVSQSPSNKVTEKGKDVELRCDPISGHTALYWYRQSLGQGLEFLIYFQGNSAPDKSGLPSDRFSAERTGGSVSTLTIQRTQQEDSAVYLCTSSLWASGGGGEQYFGPGTRLTVT.

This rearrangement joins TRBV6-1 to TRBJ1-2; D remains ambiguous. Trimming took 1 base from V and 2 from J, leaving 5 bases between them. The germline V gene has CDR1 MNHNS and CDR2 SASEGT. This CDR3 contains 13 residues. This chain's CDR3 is CASSEGANYGYTF. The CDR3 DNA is TGTGCCAGCAGTGAAGGGGCCAACTATGGCTACACCTTC.